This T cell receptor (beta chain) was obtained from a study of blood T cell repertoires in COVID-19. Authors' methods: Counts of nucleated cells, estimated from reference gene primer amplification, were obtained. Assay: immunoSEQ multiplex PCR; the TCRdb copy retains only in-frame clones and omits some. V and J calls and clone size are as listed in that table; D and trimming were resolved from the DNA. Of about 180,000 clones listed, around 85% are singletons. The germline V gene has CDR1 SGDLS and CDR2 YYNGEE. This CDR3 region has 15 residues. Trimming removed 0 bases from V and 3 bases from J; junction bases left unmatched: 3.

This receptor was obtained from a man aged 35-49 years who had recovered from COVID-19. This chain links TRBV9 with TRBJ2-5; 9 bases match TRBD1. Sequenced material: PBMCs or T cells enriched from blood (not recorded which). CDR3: CASSVVGTGKETQYF. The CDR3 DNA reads TGTGCCAGCAGCGTAGTCGGGACAGGGAAAGAGACCCAGTACTTC.